This T cell receptor (beta chain) was retrieved from a study of vaccination effects on CD4 cells after COVID-19 (dated 2022 in TCRdb). General notes on the study: In the ViraFEST assay, PBMC were stimulated with viral peptide pools, and antigen-specific CD4+ T cell clonotypes were then identified by expansion using TCR sequencing. After vaccination, three convalescent patients were sampled both early (day +14) and late (day +241, +227, +161 respectively). Across the study, the median time from the second dose to post-vaccine sampling was 72 days (range 14 to 241). Each well held two million PBMC cultured in IMDM containing roughly 5% human AB serum, 9.5 to 10 IU/ml IL-2 and gentamicin, along with around 11 ug/ml peptides. SARS-CoV-2 spike-specific CD4+ TCR repertoires from before and after mRNA vaccination were compared in COVID-19 convalescent patients and in infection-naive vaccine recipients. A total of ten to eleven COVID-19 convalescent patients and several SARS-CoV-2-naive healthy vaccine recipients were included in the full study. The Oncomine TCR Beta short-read assay on an Illumina iSeq 100 was used to sequence cultures from other donors in the study. Overall results and qualifications from the work: Marked clonal contraction was observed in both infection-induced and vaccine-induced clones at late post-vaccination timepoints, consistent with waning T cell responses. For convalescent patients, new clones induced by the vaccine made up most of the post-vaccine spike-reactive repertoire, and these new clones were largely distinct from the clones induced by infection. The study was limited by a small number of convalescent patients and lacked early post-infection timepoints.

This clone has only a few counts. No cognate antigen has been identified for it. At one end the junction does not follow the germline gene, possibly because of a read error. The library was built by means of the immunoSEQ multiplex PCR assay. TCR beta CDR3 sequencing was performed on DNA from the cultured, isolated CD4+ T cells. In the authors' own workflow: Non-productive TCR sequences were discarded, and reads were trimmed to the CDR3 region, with only CDR3s of 7 or more amino acids retained. Antigen-specific clonotypes were identified using the MANAFEST web app by comparison of expansion in peptide wells against reference cultures. To be called positive, a clone needed expansion at FDR<0.05 compared with the reference and with all other wells, an odds ratio greater than 5, and a frequency greater than 0.1% in two replicate wells. Clonotypes significantly expanded in SARS-CoV-2 spike wells and in at least one common cold coronavirus spike condition were defined as cross-reactive. Levenshtein distance calculated with the stringdist R package was used to assess CDR3 similarity, and unrooted trees were constructed with ape in R 3.6.1. TCRdb re-hosts the immuneACCESS table, in-frame sequences only. Its copies lack some clones; in the studies checked, an unresolved V gene accounts for under half of them, and the cause for the rest is not known. The V and J calls and clone size come from that table; D and trimming were worked out from the DNA. The sample table records some 40,000 clones; 76% of these occur just once. The ten largest clones add up to 3% to 4% of the sample.

After roughly 11 days of culture, CD4+ T cells were isolated with the EasySep CD4+ T cell isolation kit. PCR-confirmed SARS-CoV-2 infection had occurred in convalescent patients between March and December 2020, before the Alpha, Beta and Delta variants emerged in the United States. Each participant got two doses of an mRNA SARS-CoV-2 vaccine, either BNT162b2 or mRNA-1273. Half of the culture medium was replaced with fresh IL-2-containing medium on days 3 and 7. Unless otherwise noted, each peptide stimulation condition was cultured in triplicate wells. PBMC were separated from whole blood using Ficoll-Paque Plus gradient centrifugation and were then either cryopreserved at -140C or used fresh. The QIAamp micro DNA kit was used to extract genomic DNA from the cultured CD4+ T cells. Its CDR3 holds 13 amino acids, cysteine through phenylalanine. The sequence is cut down to CDR3 DNA, 39 bases in frame from base 1. CDR1 and CDR2 are drawn from the germline V gene: SNHLY, FYNNEI.

This clonotype originated in a human donor who had a prior SARS-CoV-2 infection. Specimen: CD4+ T cells from PBMCs cultured without peptide, collected after COVID-19 vaccination. The V gene is TRBV2 and the J gene is TRBJ2-1; perhaps TRBD2 is the D gene, with 5 bases matching. The CDR3 region has the sequence CASSLDSNNEQFF. The DNA is TGTGCCAGCAGTCTGGACTCCAACAATGAGCAGTTCTTC.